This is a list of T cell receptor beta chains from one sample in a study of T-cell memory formation after mild COVID-19. TCRdb re-called the 5' RACE reads with MiXCR, one entry per CDR3 protein. The data show hundreds of thousands of distinct CDR3 sequences, 17% seen once. Sequenced: PBMCs or a T cell subset sorted from them (not recorded which). The receptors were sampled from an adult woman who had mild COVID-19 (a few samples of this study predate the infection). Cell type and time point are not known. The CDR3 runs from the conserved cysteine through the conserved F or W. D genes are given only for firm matches. Clone size is given for some rows only: seen once, a few or many times, or a class if the clone is expanded.

j_call v_call d_call clone_size cdr3_aa cdr3_nt
TRBJ1-4 TRBV11-1 . . CASSFSPTRNEKLFF TGTGCCAGCAGCTTTTCCCCGACTCGAAATGAAAAACTGTTTTTT
TRBJ2-4 TRBV7-9 TRBD1 few CASSVGQGANIQYF TGTGCCAGCAGCGTCGGACAGGGAGCGAACATTCAGTACTTC
TRBJ1-1 TRBV5-1 . . CASSLPGRGSEAFF TGCGCCAGCAGCCTACCGGGGCGTGGCAGTGAAGCTTTCTTT
TRBJ1-1 TRBV12-3/TRBV12-4 . many CASSFRSTEAFF TGTGCCAGCAGTTTCAGGAGTACTGAAGCTTTCTTT
TRBJ2-7 TRBV27 TRBD1 . CASSQGQRYYEQYF TGTGCCAGCAGTCAGGGACAGAGATACTACGAGCAGTACTTC
TRBJ2-1 TRBV12-3/TRBV12-4 . few CASSLAGLPREQFF TGTGCCAGCAGTTTAGCGGGTTTGCCCCGAGAGCAGTTCTTC
TRBJ1-2 TRBV29-1 TRBD1 . CSVEGDSANYGYTF TGCAGCGTTGAAGGGGACAGTGCTAACTATGGCTACACCTTC
TRBJ2-7 TRBV5-1 . many CASSLVWGPSYEQYF TGCGCCAGCAGCTTGGTTTGGGGGCCCTCCTACGAGCAGTACTTC
TRBJ1-6 TRBV25-1 . . CASSDAGRNSPLHF TGTGCCAGCAGTGACGCAGGGCGTAATTCACCCCTCCACTTT
TRBJ2-1 TRBV7-6 . few CASSSKASGSSYNEQFF TGTGCCAGCAGCTCAAAAGCTTCCGGGAGCTCCTACAATGAGCAGTTCTTC
TRBJ1-5 TRBV2 TRBD1 . CASKRQGWLGDNQPQHF TGTGCCAGCAAGAGACAGGGGTGGTTGGGTGACAATCAGCCCCAGCATTTT
TRBJ2-5 TRBV7-8 . . CASSLALHYRRETQYF TGTGCCAGCAGCTTGGCACTACATTACAGGCGAGAGACCCAGTACTTC
TRBJ2-1 TRBV4-2 . . CASSPEAGTVASSYNEQFF TGTGCCAGCAGCCCAGAGGCAGGGACGGTAGCGAGCTCCTACAATGAGCAGTTCTTC
TRBJ1-6 TRBV20-1 TRBD1 . CSARQGGGQGARKSPLHF TGCAGTGCTAGACAAGGAGGGGGACAGGGGGCCAGAAAGTCACCCCTCCACTTT
TRBJ1-1 TRBV5-1 TRBD1 few CASQITGGNTEAFF TGCGCCAGCCAAATAACAGGGGGTAACACTGAAGCTTTCTTT
TRBJ1-5 TRBV4-1 TRBD1 few CASSPTGADQPQHF TGCGCCAGCAGTCCAACAGGGGCCGATCAGCCCCAGCATTTT
TRBJ2-1 TRBV11-2 . few CASSPIQRANEQFF TGTGCCAGCAGCCCAATCCAAAGGGCAAATGAGCAGTTCTTC